The 12 T cell receptor beta chains listed next were all sequenced from one sample in a study of T cells in women clearing cervical HPV infection (dated by TCRdb to about 2018). Libraries were built with the immunoSEQ multiplex PCR assay. Held by TCRdb, this immuneACCESS table contains in-frame sequences only and omits some clones. Under half of the omission traces to an unresolved V gene where checked; the cause of the rest is unknown. The sample table gives about 36,000 clones. In total, the top ten clones hold around 4% of the sample. Sequenced sample: blood buffy coat. The receptor set was obtained from a woman aged 18-70 years with a cervical HPV16 infection that either progressed to CIN3+ or cleared (not recorded which).

About this clone itself: The read ends 3 residues early relative to the CDR3; the germline J gene fills the gap. The rearrangement links TRBV7-8 to TRBJ1-1; D may be TRBD1 (5 bases). This CDR3 is built from 14 residues. From germline, CDR1 is SGHVS and CDR2 FQNEAQ. V was pared by 5 bases and J by 2 bases, with 12 bases between. The sequenced CDR3 bases are TGTGCCAGCAGCCTCACGGGGGGAAACACTGAA. Amino acid sequence: CASSLTGGNTE. The whole CDR3 protein is CASSLTGGNTEAFF.

The CDR3 bases that were read are TGTGCCTGGGGGAGGGACTCTCCACCCGAG. Translating it yields CAWGRDSPPE. The full-length CDR3 reads as CAWGRDSPPEQYF. The gene calls are TRBV30 and TRBJ2-7, with 7 bases lining up with TRBD2. The read ends 3 residues shy of where the CDR3 ends; the end is completed using the germline J gene. Germline trimming cut 5 bases from V and 6 bases from J; bases unmatched to any gene: 10. This CDR3 has 13 residues. Per germline, CDR1 GTSNPN and CDR2 SVGIG (reference sequence).

Points on this clone: The read ends 3 residues shy of where the CDR3 ends; the end is completed using the germline J gene. The V and J genes are TRBV18 and TRBJ1-2; D not resolved. Germline V lookup: CDR1 KGHSH, CDR2 LQKENI. The CDR3 covers 15 residues. CDR3 residues: CASSTRTKSYNDYTF. The covered CDR3 bases are TGTGCCAGCTCAACAAGGACTAAGAGCTACAATGAC.

As concerns this clone: The observed sequence ends 3 residues before the CDR3 terminus, with the missing tail filled in from the germline J gene. The V and J genes are TRBV20-1 and TRBJ1-2; D is perhaps TRBD1 (6 bases). Trimming shortened V by 3 bases and J by 4 bases, and 9 bases separated the two germline ends. The CDR3 extends over 12 amino acids. In germline, CDR1 is DFQATT, CDR2 SNEGSKA (reference sequence). CDR3 DNA (partial): TGCAGTGCTAGCCACAGGGTCTATGGC. Protein sequence: CSASHRVYG. The complete CDR3 sequence is CSASHRVYGYTF.

Comments on this clone: With the read ending 3 residues before the CDR3 end, the germline J gene is used to fill in that end. The rearrangement links TRBV6-1 to TRBJ2-4; TRBD2 agrees at 10 bases. This CDR3 contains 16 residues. Germline V lookup: CDR1 MNHNS, CDR2 SASEGT. V dropped 1 base and J dropped 0; count of bases not matched to a gene: 0. The CDR3 protein is CASSEGLAGAKNIQYF. The sequenced CDR3 bases are TGTGCCAGCAGTGAAGGACTAGCGGGAGCCAAAAACATT.

Comments on this clone: With the read ending 3 residues before the CDR3 end, the germline J gene is used to fill in that end. This same CDR3 is encoded by further DNA sequences in the sample. The chain couples TRBV7-9 to TRBJ2-3, with D maybe TRBD1 (6 bases). Trimming took 0 bases from V and 1 from J, leaving 8 bases between them. The CDR3 loop spans 15 amino acids. The germline gives CDR1 SEHNR, CDR2 FQNEAQ (reference sequence). The sequenced CDR3 bases are TGTGCCAGCAGCTTAGCGGCAGGGGGCACAGATACG. This codes for CASSLAAGGTDT. The whole CDR3 protein reads CASSLAAGGTDTQYF. Full variable domain (missing parts from reference TRBV7-9 and TRBJ2-3): DTGVSQNPRHKITKRGQNVTFRCDPISEHNRLYWYRQTLGQGPEFLTYFQNEAQLEKSRLLSDRFSAERPKGSFSTLEIQRTEQGDSAMYLCASSLAAGGTDTQYFGPGTRLTVL.

A word on this clone: The CDR3 is cut off 3 residues early in the read; its end comes from the germline J gene. The rearrangement links TRBV30 to TRBJ2-1; a weak D match, TRBD1 (5 bases). The length of the CDR3 is 16 residues. With 5 bases removed from V and 5 bases from J, the gap between germline ends came to 22 bases. Germline-derived CDR1 and CDR2 are GTSNPN and SVGIG (reference sequence). Incomplete CDR3 DNA: TGTGCCTGGGCCCGAACCCGGACACCAGGTAACAATGAG. It yields the protein CAWARTRTPGNNE. The full CDR3 protein is CAWARTRTPGNNEQFF.

Points on this clone: The sequence runs out 3 residues before the end of the CDR3; the remainder is reconstructed from the germline J gene. The chain joins TRBV3-1 (or the pseudogene TRBV3-2) to TRBJ2-6; D remains ambiguous. CDR3 length equals 16 residues. V was cut by 1 base and J by 1 base, with 8 bases left in between. Germline lookup yields CDR1 LGHDT and CDR2 YNNKEL (reference sequence). Incomplete CDR3 DNA: TGTGCCAGCAGCCAAGGTCAAGGGTCTGGGGCCAACGTC. Protein: CASSQGQGSGANV. From start to end, the CDR3 is CASSQGQGSGANVLTF.

A note on this clone: The read halts 3 residues ahead of the CDR3 end, with the missing end drawn from the germline J gene. V is TRBV19 and J is TRBJ1-2; D unclear. CDR3 length equals 16 residues. Looked up from germline, CDR1 is LNHDA and CDR2 is SQIVND (reference sequence). Incomplete CDR3 DNA: TGTGCCAGTAGTCCTCGTGGTTACAGCTCCTACAATGAC. Protein sequence: CASSPRGYSSYND. The complete CDR3 protein is CASSPRGYSSYNDYTF.

On this clone itself: The CDR3 end falls 3 residues outside the read, so it is completed with the germline J gene. The rearrangement uses TRBV19 and TRBJ2-4; 10 bases match TRBD2. The CDR3 is 17 amino acids. The junction had 5 bases not matched to a gene; V was cut back by 3 bases and J by 0 bases. Germline lookup yields CDR1 LNHDA and CDR2 SQIVND (reference sequence). The CDR3 DNA, read in part, is TGTGCCAGTAGTATGGGAGGACTAGCGGAAGCCAAAAACATT. Its translation: CASSMGGLAEAKNI. The full-length CDR3 reads as CASSMGGLAEAKNIQYF.

On this clone: The read falls 3 residues short of the CDR3 end, and the missing part is taken from the germline J gene. The chain combines TRBV9 with TRBJ1-2; 7 nucleotides align to TRBD1. CDR3 length: 15 amino acids. The germline gives CDR1 SGDLS, CDR2 YYNGEE. Partial CDR3 DNA: TGTGCCAGCAACGACTTAAGGACAGGCCTGGAGGGC. It encodes CASNDLRTGLEG. The full CDR3 sequence reads CASNDLRTGLEGYTF.

Incomplete CDR3 DNA: TGTGCCAGCAGCGTAGCAGGGAGTAACACTGAA. This sequence encodes CASSVAGSNTE. The whole CDR3 sequence reads CASSVAGSNTEAFF. The chain joins TRBV9 to TRBJ1-1; a weak D match, TRBD1 (5 bases). Read coverage stops 3 residues before the CDR3 terminus; the germline J gene supplies the remainder. Germline values: CDR1 SGDLS, CDR2 YYNGEE. Between the trimmed V and J ends, which lost 0 bases and 2 bases, there was a span of 8 bases. This CDR3 is built from 14 residues.